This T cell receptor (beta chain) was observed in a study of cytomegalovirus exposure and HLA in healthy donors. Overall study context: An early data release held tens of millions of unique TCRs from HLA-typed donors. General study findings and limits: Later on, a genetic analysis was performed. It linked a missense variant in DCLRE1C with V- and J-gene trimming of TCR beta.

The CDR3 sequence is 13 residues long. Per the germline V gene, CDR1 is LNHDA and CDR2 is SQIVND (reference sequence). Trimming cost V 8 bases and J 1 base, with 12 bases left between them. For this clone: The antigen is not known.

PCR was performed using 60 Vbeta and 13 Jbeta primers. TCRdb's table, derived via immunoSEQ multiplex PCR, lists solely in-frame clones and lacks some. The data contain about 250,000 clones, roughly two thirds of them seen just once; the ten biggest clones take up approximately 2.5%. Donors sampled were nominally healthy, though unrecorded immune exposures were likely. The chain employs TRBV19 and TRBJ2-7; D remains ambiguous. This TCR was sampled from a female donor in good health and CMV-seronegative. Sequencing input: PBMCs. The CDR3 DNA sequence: TGTGCCAGTGGGTCAGGTCTATCCTACGAGCAGTACTTC. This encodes CASGSGLSYEQYF.